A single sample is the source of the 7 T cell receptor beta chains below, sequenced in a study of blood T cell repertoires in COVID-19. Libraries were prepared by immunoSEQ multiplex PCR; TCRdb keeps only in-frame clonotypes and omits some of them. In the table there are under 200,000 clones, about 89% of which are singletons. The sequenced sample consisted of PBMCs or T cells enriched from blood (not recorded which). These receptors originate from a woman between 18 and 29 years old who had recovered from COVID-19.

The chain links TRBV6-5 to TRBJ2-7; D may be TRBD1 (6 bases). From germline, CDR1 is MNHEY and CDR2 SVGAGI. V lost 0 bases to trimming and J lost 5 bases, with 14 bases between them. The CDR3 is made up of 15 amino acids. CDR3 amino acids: CASSYSQGWADEQYF. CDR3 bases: TGTGCCAGCAGTTACTCACAGGGTTGGGCGGACGAGCAGTACTTC.

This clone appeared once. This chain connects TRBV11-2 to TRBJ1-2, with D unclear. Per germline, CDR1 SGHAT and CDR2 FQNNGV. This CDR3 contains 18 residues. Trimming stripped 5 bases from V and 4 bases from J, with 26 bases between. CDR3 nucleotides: TGTGCCAGCAGCCCAACCTTCGGAGCCTACCTCACCGGCTATGGCTACACCTTC. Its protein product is CASSPTFGAYLTGYGYTF. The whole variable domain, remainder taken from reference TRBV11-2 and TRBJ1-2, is EAGVAQSPRYKIIEKRQSVAFWCNPISGHATLYWYQQILGQGPKLLIQFQNNGVVDDSQLPKDRFSAERLKGVDSTLKIQPAKLEDSAVYLCASSPTFGAYLTGYGYTFGSGTRLTVV.

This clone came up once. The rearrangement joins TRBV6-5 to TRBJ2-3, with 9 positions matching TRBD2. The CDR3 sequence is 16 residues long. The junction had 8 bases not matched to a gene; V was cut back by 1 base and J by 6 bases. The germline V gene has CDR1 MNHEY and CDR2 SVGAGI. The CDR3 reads CASSYFAGGRSDTQYF. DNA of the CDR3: TGTGCCAGCAGTTACTTTGCGGGGGGGCGATCGGATACGCAGTATTTT.

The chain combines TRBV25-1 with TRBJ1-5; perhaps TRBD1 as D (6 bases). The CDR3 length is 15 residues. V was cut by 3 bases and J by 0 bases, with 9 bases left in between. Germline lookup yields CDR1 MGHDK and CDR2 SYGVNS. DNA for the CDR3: TGTGCCAGCAGTGATCGGACAGATAGCAATCAGCCCCAGCATTTT. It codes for CASSDRTDSNQPQHF.

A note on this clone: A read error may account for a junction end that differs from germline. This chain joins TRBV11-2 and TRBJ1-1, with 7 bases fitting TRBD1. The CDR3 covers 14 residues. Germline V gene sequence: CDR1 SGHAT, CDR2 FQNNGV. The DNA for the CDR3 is TGTGCCAGCACCTTAAGGGGGCGGGTCACTGAAGCTTTCTTT. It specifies CASTLRGRVTEAFF.

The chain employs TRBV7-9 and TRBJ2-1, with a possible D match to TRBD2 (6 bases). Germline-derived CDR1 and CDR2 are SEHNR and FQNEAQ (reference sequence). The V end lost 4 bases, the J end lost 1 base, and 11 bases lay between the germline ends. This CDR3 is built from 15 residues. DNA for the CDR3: TGTGCCAGCAGCTCAGATCGGGGGTCCTACAATGAGCAGTTCTTC. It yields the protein CASSSDRGSYNEQFF.

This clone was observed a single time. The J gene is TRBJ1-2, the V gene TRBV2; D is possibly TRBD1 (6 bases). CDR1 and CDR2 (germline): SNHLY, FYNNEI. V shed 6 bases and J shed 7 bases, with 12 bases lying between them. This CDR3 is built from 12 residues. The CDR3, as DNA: TGTGCCAGCAGACAGGGTGGTTTTGGCTACACCTTC. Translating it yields CASRQGGFGYTF.